Detailed here is one T cell receptor (beta chain). This clonotype was seen many times. Its antigen is not yet known. Base qualities are missing; no much larger clone stands one base away. The source of the sample is a study of early T cells in non-severe SARS-CoV-2 infection (dated by TCRdb to the early 2020s). A note on the overall study: Because TCR sequencing relied on bulk RNA taken from unsorted whole blood, pairing of alpha and beta chains was not possible. Findings and caveats that apply to the study as a whole: VDJdb matching was skewed toward anti-spike CD8 responses and likely underestimated virus-specific expansions, missing private and CD4 specificities.

Library preparation employed 5' RACE. Sequencer: NextSeq 500. In the TCR library protocol, unique molecular identifiers were attached to individual cDNA molecules to correct for PCR bias and sequencing error. Both TCR alpha and beta chains were sequenced, and tight co-correlation was observed between alpha and beta sequence abundances in each sample. For the original study's pipeline: V gene, J gene and CDR3 annotation of TCR sequences was performed with Decombinator V4. TCRs were defined as expanded if a significant change between any two time points was detected under a Poisson model with p below 0.0001. Abundances of TCRs were expressed as counts per million after normalisation to the total number of TCRs sequenced in each sample. TRAV1-2 paired with TRAJ12, TRAJ20 or TRAJ33 defined MAIT TCRs, while TRAV10 paired with TRAJ18 defined iNKT TCRs. VDJdb, accessed on 1 November 2021, was searched for TCRs annotated for CMV, EBV and SARS-CoV-2, and TCRs annotated for more than one antigen were excluded. The raw public data were reprocessed by TCRdb itself: fastp quality trimming at Q25, MiXCR clonotype calling, in-frame beta chains only. Each CDR3 protein appears once, grouped with its most common genes and DNA. The V and J calls and clone size come from TCRdb's table, not from the authors' own analysis. This sample lists about 59,000 distinct CDR3 sequences; around an eighth were detected once. The ten largest clones add up to about 3.1% of the sample.

The germline V gene gives CDR1 as KGHDR and CDR2 as SFDVKD. The germline V and J ends show losses of 2 bases and 6 bases respectively, and no gene match explains 7 bases of the junction. The CDR3, cysteine through phenylalanine, is 15 amino acids long. The sequence is cut down to CDR3 DNA, 45 bases in frame from base 1. Set within a cohort of healthcare workers in London, UK, this nested case-control study involved weekly PCR testing of nasopharyngeal swabs along with blood sampling. Healthcare workers were recruited during the week of the UK lockdown, between 23 and 31 March 2020, and followed weekly for up to about 15 weeks.

This chain joins TRBV24-1 to TRBJ1-2; TRBD1 fits 8 bases in the junction. Input material: whole blood. The receptor comes from an adult who was a healthcare worker with PCR-confirmed SARS-CoV-2 infection or an uninfected control (not recorded which). The nucleotides read TGTGCCACCAGTGATTCTGGACAGGGAGGAAATGGCTACACCTTC. Its coded protein is CATSDSGQGGNGYTF.